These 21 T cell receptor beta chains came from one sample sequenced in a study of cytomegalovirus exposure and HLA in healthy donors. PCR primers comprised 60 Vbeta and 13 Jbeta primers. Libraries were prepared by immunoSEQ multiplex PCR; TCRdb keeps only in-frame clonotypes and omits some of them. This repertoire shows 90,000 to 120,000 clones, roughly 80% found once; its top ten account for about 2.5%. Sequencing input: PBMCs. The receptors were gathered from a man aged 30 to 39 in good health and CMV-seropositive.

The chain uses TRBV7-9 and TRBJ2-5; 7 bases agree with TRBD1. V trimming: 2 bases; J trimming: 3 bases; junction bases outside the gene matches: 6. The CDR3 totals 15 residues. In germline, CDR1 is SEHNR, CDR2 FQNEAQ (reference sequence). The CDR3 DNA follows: TGTGCCAGCAGCTTACTTCTCCAGGGGGAAGAGACCCAGTACTTC. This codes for CASSLLLQGEETQYF.

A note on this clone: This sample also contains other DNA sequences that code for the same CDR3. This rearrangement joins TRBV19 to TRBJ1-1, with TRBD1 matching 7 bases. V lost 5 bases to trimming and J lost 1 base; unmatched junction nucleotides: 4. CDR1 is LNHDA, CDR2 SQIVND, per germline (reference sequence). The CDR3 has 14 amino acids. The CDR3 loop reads CASSLRQGNTEAFF. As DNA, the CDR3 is TGTGCCAGTAGTCTCAGACAGGGGAACACTGAAGCTTTCTTT.

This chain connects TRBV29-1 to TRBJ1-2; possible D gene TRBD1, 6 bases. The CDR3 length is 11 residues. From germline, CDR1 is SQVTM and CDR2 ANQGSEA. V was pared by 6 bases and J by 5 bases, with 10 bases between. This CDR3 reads CSVGTGYGYTF. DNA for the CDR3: TGCAGCGTGGGCACAGGGTATGGCTACACCTTC.

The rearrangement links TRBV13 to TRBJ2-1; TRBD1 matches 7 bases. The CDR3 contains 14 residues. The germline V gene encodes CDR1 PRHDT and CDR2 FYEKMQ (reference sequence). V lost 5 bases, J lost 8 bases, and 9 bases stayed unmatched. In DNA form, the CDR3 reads TGTGCCAGCAGCGCAGGGACAGTTGACGATGAGCAGTTCTTC. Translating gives CASSAGTVDDEQFF.

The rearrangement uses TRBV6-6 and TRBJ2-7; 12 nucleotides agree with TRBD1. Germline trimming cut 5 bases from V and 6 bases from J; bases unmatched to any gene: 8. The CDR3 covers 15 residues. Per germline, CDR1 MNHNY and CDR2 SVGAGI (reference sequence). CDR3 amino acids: CASSSEGQGAREQYF. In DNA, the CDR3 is TGTGCCAGCAGTAGTGAGGGACAGGGGGCGCGCGAGCAGTACTTC.

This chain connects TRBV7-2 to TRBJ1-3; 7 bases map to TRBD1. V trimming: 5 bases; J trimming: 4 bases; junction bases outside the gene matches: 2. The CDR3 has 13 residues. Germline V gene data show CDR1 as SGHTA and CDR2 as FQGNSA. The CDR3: CASSGDRGNTIYF. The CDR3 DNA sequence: TGTGCCAGCAGCGGGGACAGAGGAAACACCATATATTTT.

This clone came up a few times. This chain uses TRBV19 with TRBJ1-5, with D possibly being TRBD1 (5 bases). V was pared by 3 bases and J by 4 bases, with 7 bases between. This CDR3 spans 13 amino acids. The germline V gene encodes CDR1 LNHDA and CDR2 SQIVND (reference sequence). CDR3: CASSMRGNQPQHF. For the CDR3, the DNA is TGTGCCAGTAGTATGCGGGGGAATCAGCCCCAGCATTTT.

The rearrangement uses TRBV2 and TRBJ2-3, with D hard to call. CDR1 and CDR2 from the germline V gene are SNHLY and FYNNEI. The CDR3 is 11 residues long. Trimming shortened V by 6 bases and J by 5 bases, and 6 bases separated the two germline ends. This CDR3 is CASRRLDTQYF. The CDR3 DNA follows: TGTGCCAGCAGGCGGTTAGATACGCAGTATTTT. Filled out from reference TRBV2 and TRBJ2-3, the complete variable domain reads EPEVTQTPSHQVTQMGQEVILRCVPISNHLYFYWYRQILGQKVEFLVSFYNNEISEKSEIFDDQFSVERPDGSNFTLKIRSTKLEDSAMYFCASRRLDTQYFGPGTRLTVL.

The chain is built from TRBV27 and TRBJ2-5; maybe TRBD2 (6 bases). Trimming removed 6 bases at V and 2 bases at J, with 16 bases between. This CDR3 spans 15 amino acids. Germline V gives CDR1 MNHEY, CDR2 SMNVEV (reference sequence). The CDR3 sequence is CASSLSGPHQETQYF. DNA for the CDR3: TGTGCCAGCAGCTTAAGCGGGCCACATCAAGAGACCCAGTACTTC.

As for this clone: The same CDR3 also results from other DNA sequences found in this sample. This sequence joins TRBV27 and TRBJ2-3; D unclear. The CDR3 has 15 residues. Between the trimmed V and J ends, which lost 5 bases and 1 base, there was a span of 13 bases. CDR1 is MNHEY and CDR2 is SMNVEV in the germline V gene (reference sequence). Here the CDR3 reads CASSPLRVGTDTQYF. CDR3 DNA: TGTGCCAGCAGTCCCCTCCGAGTGGGCACAGATACGCAGTATTTT.

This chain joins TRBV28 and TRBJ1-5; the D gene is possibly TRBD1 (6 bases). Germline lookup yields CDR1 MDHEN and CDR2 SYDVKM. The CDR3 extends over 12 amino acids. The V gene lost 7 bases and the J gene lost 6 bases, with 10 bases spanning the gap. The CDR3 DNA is TGTGCCAGCAATACAGGGTCTCAGCCCCAGCATTTT. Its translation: CASNTGSQPQHF.

CDR3 amino acids: CASSWGRTTEAFF. CDR3 bases: TGTGCCAGCAGTTGGGGGCGAACAACTGAAGCTTTCTTT. This chain uses TRBV28 with TRBJ1-1, with D perhaps TRBD1 (6 bases). V was trimmed by 4 bases and J by 5 bases, leaving 11 bases between them. The CDR3 extends over 13 amino acids. Germline CDR1 and CDR2: MDHEN and SYDVKM.

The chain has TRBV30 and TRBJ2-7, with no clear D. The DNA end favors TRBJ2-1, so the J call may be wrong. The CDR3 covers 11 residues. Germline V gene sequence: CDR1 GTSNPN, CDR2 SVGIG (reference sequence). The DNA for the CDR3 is TGTGCCTGGAGTCCCCTAGGCGAGCAGTTCTTC. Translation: CAWSPLGEQFF.

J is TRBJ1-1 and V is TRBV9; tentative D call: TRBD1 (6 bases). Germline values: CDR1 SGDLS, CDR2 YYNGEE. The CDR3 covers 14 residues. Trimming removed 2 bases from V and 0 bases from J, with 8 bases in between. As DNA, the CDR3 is TGTGCCAGCAGCGTGACAGGAATGAACACTGAAGCTTTCTTT. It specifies CASSVTGMNTEAFF.

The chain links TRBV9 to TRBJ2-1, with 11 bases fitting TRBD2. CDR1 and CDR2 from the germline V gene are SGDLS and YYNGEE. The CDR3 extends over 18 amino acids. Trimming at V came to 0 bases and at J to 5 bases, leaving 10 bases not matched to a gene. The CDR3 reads CASSVAGTSGNYDNEQFF. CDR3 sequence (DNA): TGTGCCAGCAGCGTAGCTGGGACTAGCGGAAATTATGACAATGAGCAGTTCTTC.

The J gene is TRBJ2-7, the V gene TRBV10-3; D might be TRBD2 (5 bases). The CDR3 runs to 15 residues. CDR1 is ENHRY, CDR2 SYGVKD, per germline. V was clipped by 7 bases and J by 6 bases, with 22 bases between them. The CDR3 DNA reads TGTGCCATCACCATGAACGGGGTGGGCAGATCCGAGCAGTACTTC. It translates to CAITMNGVGRSEQYF.

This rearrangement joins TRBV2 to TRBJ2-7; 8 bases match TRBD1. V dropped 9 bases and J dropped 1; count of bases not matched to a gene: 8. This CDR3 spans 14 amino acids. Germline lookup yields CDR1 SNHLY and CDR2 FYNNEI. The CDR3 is CASAAGGESYEQYF. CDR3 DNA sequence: TGTGCCAGTGCAGCAGGGGGCGAGTCCTACGAGCAGTACTTC.

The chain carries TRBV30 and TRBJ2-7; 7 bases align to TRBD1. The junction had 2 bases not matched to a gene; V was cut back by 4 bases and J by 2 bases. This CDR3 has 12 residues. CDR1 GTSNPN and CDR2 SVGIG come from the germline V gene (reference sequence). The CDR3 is CAWNTGAYEQYF. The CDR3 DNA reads TGTGCCTGGAATACAGGGGCCTACGAGCAGTACTTC. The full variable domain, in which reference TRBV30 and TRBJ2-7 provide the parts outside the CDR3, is SQTIHQWPATLVQPVGSPLSLECTVEGTSNPNLYWYRQAAGRGLQLLFYSVGIGQISSEVPQNLSASRPQDRQFILSSKKLLLSDSGFYLCAWNTGAYEQYFGPGTRLTVT.

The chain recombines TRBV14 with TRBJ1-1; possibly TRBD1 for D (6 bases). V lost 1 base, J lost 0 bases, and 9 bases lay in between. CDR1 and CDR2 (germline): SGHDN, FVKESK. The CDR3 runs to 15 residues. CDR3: CASSQVGGMNTEAFF. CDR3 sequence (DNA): TGTGCCAGCAGCCAAGTAGGGGGAATGAACACTGAAGCTTTCTTT. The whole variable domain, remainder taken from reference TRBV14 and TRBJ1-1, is EAGVTQFPSHSVIEKGQTVTLRCDPISGHDNLYWYRRVMGKEIKFLLHFVKESKQDESGMPNNRFLAERTGGTYSTLKVQPAELEDSGVYFCASSQVGGMNTEAFFGQGTRLTVV.

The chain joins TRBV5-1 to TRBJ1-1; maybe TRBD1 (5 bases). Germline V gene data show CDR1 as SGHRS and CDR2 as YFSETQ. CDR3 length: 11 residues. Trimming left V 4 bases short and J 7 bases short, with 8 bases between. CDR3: CASSLDSEAFF. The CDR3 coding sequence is TGCGCCAGCAGCCTAGACAGTGAAGCTTTCTTT.

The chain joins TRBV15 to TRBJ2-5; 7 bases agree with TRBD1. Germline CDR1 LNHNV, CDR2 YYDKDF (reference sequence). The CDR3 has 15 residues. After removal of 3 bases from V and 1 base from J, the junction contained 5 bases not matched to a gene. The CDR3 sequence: CATSRVGTVQETQYF. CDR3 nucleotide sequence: TGTGCCACCAGCAGGGTCGGGACAGTCCAAGAGACCCAGTACTTC.